Detailed here is one TCR beta chain. Its antigen is still unknown. A multiplex PCR was run with 60 Vbeta primers and 13 Jbeta primers. Repertoires were generated with immunoSEQ multiplex PCR, while TCRdb's copy carries only in-frame clones and drops some. The data include around 140,000 clones; the top ten clones carry about 2.2%. The sample originates from a study of cytomegalovirus exposure and HLA in healthy donors. The CDR3 extends over 18 amino acids. Losses at the gene ends were 5 bases for V and 4 bases for J; bases not matched to a gene: 13. Germline V gives CDR1 SGHNT, CDR2 YENEEA. Regarding the study as a whole: CMV serostatus was the sole immune exposure information available.

The chain couples TRBV11-3 to TRBJ2-1, with 11 bases identical to TRBD2. The sequence derives from a woman aged 18-29 years in good health and CMV-seronegative. The sequenced material came from PBMCs. CDR3 bases: TGTGCCAGCAGCCTAGGGGTAGCGGGAGGGCGGTTTTACAATGAGCAGTTCTTC. The encoded protein is CASSLGVAGGRFYNEQFF.